This T cell receptor (beta chain) was identified during a study of identical twins. Trimming shortened V by 1 base and J by 0 bases, and 9 bases separated the two germline ends. The V gene's germline CDR1 is LGHDT and CDR2 YNNKEL (reference sequence). This CDR3 contains 15 residues. In this sample, this clonotype turned up a few times. Each CDR3 protein is one row after TCRdb ran MiXCR on the 5' RACE reads. The data contain hundreds of thousands of distinct CDR3 sequences, 9% to 15% of them seen just once; the ten biggest clones take up 1.5% to 2%. This sample was shared with a second study, whose subject was yellow fever vaccine responses in identical twins.

This rearrangement joins TRBV3-1 to TRBJ2-5; possibly TRBD2 for D (6 bases). Sequenced sample: PBMCs. This TCR derives from a woman in her late teens or twenties in good health. The CDR3 nucleotides read TGTGCCAGCAGCCAAGGCGGGACCAACCAAGAGACCCAGTACTTC. It is translated as CASSQGGTNQETQYF.